This T cell receptor (beta chain) is drawn from a study of regulatory T cells in long-lasting Graves disease. Study-wide results and caveats: TRBV28, TRBJ1-2 and TRBJ2-5 were segments that persistent disease favored.

Germline CDR1 is SGHNT and CDR2 is YYREEE (reference sequence). The length of the CDR3 is 13 residues. V was pared by 2 bases and J by 1 base, with 6 bases between. Libraries of TCR beta came from iRepertoire HTBI primers plus Arm-PCR of CDR3 regions. From the multiplex PCR reads, TCRdb called clonotypes with MiXCR, one entry per CDR3 protein. The sample shows about 530,000 distinct CDR3 sequences, 15% to 20% of them seen only once. About this clonotype itself: What it recognizes is unknown.

The time point denotes: newly diagnosed GD, antithyroid drugs for less than 3 months. PBMCs were the source of the RNA used for TCR sequencing. Separately, the same data were catalogued under a study of T cells in Graves' hyperthyroidism and ophthalmopathy. From that report: The HTBI set primed first-round TCR CDR3 RT-PCR.

The genes are TRBV5-4 and TRBJ1-1; D uncertain. This sequence was found in a woman aged 35-60 years with Graves disease. Sample: peripheral blood mononuclear cells (PBMCs), taken at new diagnosis, from a patient treated with antithyroid drugs. The CDR3 sequence is CASSFPWNTEAFF. CDR3 nucleotide sequence: TGTGCCAGCAGCTTCCCGTGGAACACTGAAGCTTTCTTT.